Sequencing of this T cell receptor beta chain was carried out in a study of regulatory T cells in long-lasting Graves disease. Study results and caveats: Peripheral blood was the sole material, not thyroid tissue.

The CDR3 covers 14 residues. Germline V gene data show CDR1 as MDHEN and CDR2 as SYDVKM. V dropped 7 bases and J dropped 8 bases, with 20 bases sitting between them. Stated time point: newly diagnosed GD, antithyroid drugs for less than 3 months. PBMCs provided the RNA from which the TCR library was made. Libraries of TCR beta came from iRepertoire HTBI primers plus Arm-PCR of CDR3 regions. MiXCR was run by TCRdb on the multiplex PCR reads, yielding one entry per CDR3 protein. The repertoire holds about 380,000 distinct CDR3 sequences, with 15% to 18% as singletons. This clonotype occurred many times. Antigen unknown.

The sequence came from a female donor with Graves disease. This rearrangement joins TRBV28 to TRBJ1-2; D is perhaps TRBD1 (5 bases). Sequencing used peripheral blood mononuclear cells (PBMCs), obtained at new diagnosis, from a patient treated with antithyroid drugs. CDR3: CASTQGAAHGGYTF. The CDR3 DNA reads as TGTGCCAGCACTCAAGGGGCAGCCCATGGAGGCTACACCTTC.